The clone carrying this T cell receptor (beta chain) was detected a few times. Its matching antigen is unknown. The sample is drawn from a study of early T cells in non-severe SARS-CoV-2 infection. Regarding the study as a whole: There was a bias toward anti-spike CD8 responses in VDJdb matching, which missed private and CD4 specificities.

Attachment of unique molecular identifiers to individual cDNA molecules was performed. TCRdb reanalysed the 5' RACE reads using MiXCR and keeps one entry per CDR3 protein. Found here are about 77,000 distinct CDR3 sequences, roughly a sixth of them singletons; the top ten hold about 2.6%. Trimming removed 4 bases from V and 2 bases from J, with 14 bases in between. From germline, CDR1 is DFQATT and CDR2 SNEGSKA (reference sequence). CDR3 length equals 14 residues. This receptor was taken from an adult who was a healthcare worker with PCR-confirmed SARS-CoV-2 infection or an uninfected control (not recorded which). V and J are TRBV20-1 and TRBJ1-2; the D gene is possibly TRBD1 (5 bases). Material: whole blood. CDR3 in amino acids: CSAKGGAPNYGYTF. In DNA, the CDR3 is TGCAGTGCTAAGGGCGGGGCACCCAACTATGGCTACACCTTC.